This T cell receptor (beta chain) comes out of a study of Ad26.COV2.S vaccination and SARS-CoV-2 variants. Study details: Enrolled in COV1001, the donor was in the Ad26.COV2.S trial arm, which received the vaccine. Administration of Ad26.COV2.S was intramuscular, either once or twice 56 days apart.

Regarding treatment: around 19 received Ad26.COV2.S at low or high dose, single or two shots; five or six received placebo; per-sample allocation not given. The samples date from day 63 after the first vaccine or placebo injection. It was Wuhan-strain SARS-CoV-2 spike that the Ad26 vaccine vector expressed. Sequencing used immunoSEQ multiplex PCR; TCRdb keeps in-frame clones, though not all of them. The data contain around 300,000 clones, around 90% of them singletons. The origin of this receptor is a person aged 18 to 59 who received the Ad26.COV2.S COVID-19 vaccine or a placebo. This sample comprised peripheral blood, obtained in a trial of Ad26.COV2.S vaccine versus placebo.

The chain's CDR3 is CASSPGNGNQPQHF. The DNA of the CDR3 is TGTGCCAGTTCCCCGGGAAACGGCAATCAGCCCCAGCATTTT. The V and J genes are TRBV19 and TRBJ1-5, with no clear D. Germline V CDR1 and CDR2: LNHDA, SQIVND (reference sequence). The CDR3 consists of 14 residues. V was cut by 8 bases and J by 2 bases, with 13 bases left in between.